These 20 T cell receptor beta chains were all obtained from the same sample, sequenced in a study of regulatory T cells in long-lasting Graves disease. Assembly of TCR beta libraries relied on iRepertoire HTBI primers together with Arm-PCR of CDR3 regions. TCRdb re-called the multiplex PCR reads with MiXCR, one entry per CDR3 protein. The sample includes a few hundred thousand distinct CDR3 sequences, 16% of them seen just once. The sample's time point: newly diagnosed GD, antithyroid drugs for less than 3 months. Making the TCR library involved RNA that had been extracted from PBMCs. The data also belong to a second study, concerning T cells in Graves' hyperthyroidism and ophthalmopathy.

The sample in question was peripheral blood mononuclear cells (PBMCs), obtained at new diagnosis, from a patient treated with antithyroid drugs. Source of these receptors: a woman aged 18-35 years with Graves disease.

This clonotype has a handful of counts. The J gene is TRBJ2-7, the V gene TRBV20-1; the D is unclear. With 0 bases removed from V and 3 bases from J, the gap between germline ends came to 6 bases. The CDR3 totals 12 residues. From germline, CDR1 is DFQATT and CDR2 SNEGSKA (reference sequence). As DNA, the CDR3 is TGCAGTGCTAGAGATCCGATCTACGAGCAGTACTTC. Translated: CSARDPIYEQYF.

The V and J genes are TRBV3-1 and TRBJ1-5; perhaps TRBD1 as D (5 bases). This CDR3 has 16 amino acids. V dropped 0 bases and J dropped 6 bases, with 15 bases sitting between them. The germline V gene encodes CDR1 LGHDT and CDR2 YNNKEL (reference sequence). CDR3 loop: CASSQDPGRAGQPQHF. The CDR3 bases are TGTGCCAGCAGCCAAGATCCGGGCAGGGCGGGTCAGCCCCAGCATTTT.

A word on this clonotype: Germline is not matched at one junction end, which may reflect a read error. The chain uses TRBV20-1 and TRBJ2-2; 7 bases agree with TRBD1. From germline, CDR1 is DFQATT and CDR2 SNEGSKA (reference sequence). The CDR3 totals 14 residues. The CDR3 coding sequence is TGCAGTGCTAGCAAACAGGGGAGCACCGGGGAGCTGTCTTTT. Translated, it gives CSASKQGSTGELSF.

This clonotype was counted at least ten times. V usage is TRBV18 and J usage is TRBJ1-4; D perhaps matches TRBD1 (6 bases). V was clipped by 6 bases and J by 5 bases, with 13 bases between them. The CDR3 runs to 14 residues. Germline CDR1 reads KGHSH; CDR2 reads LQKENI. DNA of the CDR3: TGTGCCAGCTCCCCCGGGACATTGAATGAAAAACTGTTTTTT. The encoded protein is CASSPGTLNEKLFF. The full variable domain, completed using reference TRBV18 and TRBJ1-4, is NAGVMQNPRHLVRRRGQEARLRCSPMKGHSHVYWYRQLPEEGLKFMVYLQKENIIDESGMPKERFSAEFPKEGPSILRIQQVVRGDSAAYFCASSPGTLNEKLFFGSGTQLSVL.

The table lists this clonotype with a few counts. The J gene is TRBJ2-7, the V gene TRBV10-3; tentatively, D is TRBD2 (6 bases). This CDR3 region has 17 residues. Germline V gives CDR1 ENHRY, CDR2 SYGVKD. V lost 7 bases to trimming and J lost 5 bases, with 27 bases between them. CDR3 residues: CAIKVAGPGSHLNEQYF. CDR3 DNA: TGTGCCATCAAGGTGGCGGGACCAGGGTCCCATCTCAACGAGCAGTACTTC.

This clonotype was detected ten times or more. The chain links TRBV7-8 to TRBJ2-2; possibly TRBD1 for D (5 bases). CDR1 SGHVS and CDR2 FQNEAQ come from the germline V gene. V gave up 5 bases and J gave up 5 bases, with 15 bases separating them. The CDR3 spans 15 residues. CDR3 amino acids: CASSPGRVWTGELFF. The CDR3 DNA sequence: TGTGCCAGCAGCCCCGGCAGGGTATGGACCGGGGAGCTGTTTTTT. Supplemented by reference TRBV7-8 and TRBJ2-2, the full variable domain reads GAGVSQSPRYKVAKRGQDVALRCDPISGHVSLFWYQQALGQGPEFLTYFQNEAQLDKSGLPSDRFFAERPEGSVSTLKIQRTQQEDSAVYLCASSPGRVWTGELFFGEGSRLTVL.

This clonotype has a count of ten or more. The chain has TRBV29-1 and TRBJ2-1, with 7 bases identical to TRBD1. Germline assignment: CDR1 SQVTM and CDR2 ANQGSEA. This CDR3 contains 14 residues. With V trimmed by 3 bases and J by 0 bases, 2 bases remained unmatched. The CDR3 DNA is TGCAGCGTTGAGAGGGACAGCTCCTACAATGAGCAGTTCTTC. As protein: CSVERDSSYNEQFF.

About this clonotype: One end of the junction fails to match germline, which may point to a read error. The rearrangement uses TRBV11-2 and TRBJ1-1; 8 nucleotides line up with TRBD1. CDR1 SGHAT and CDR2 FQNNGV come from the germline V gene. The length of the CDR3 is 15 residues. CDR3: CASSQDRGMNTEAFF. The DNA for the CDR3 is TGCGCCAGCAGCCAAGACAGGGGTATGAACACTGAAGCTTTCTTT.

This clonotype was seen many times. The chain carries TRBV13 and TRBJ2-4; 10 nucleotides align to TRBD2. The germline V gene has CDR1 PRHDT and CDR2 FYEKMQ (reference sequence). The CDR3 contains 14 residues. The junction had 7 bases not matched to a gene; V was cut back by 5 bases and J by 9 bases. As DNA, the CDR3 is TGTGCCAGCAGCGGACTAGCGGAGGATGGCATTCAGTACTTC. It specifies CASSGLAEDGIQYF.

This clonotype was observed many times. V and J are TRBV28 and TRBJ2-1, with D tentatively TRBD2 (6 bases). Trimming left V 5 bases short and J 3 bases short, with 11 bases between. The CDR3 spans 14 residues. In germline, CDR1 is MDHEN, CDR2 SYDVKM. CDR3 loop: CASSGGLNYNEQFF. CDR3 nucleotide sequence: TGTGCCAGCAGTGGGGGACTTAACTACAATGAGCAGTTCTTC.

This clonotype has a handful of counts. The V gene is TRBV29-1, the J gene TRBJ2-2, with TRBD1 matching over 7 bases. Trimming cost V 5 bases and J 4 bases; bases outside gene matches: 4. The V gene's germline CDR1 is SQVTM and CDR2 ANQGSEA. This CDR3 spans 13 amino acids. In DNA form, the CDR3 reads TGCAGCGTTTTGACAGGGTTCACCGGGGAGCTGTTTTTT. Its translation: CSVLTGFTGELFF.

This clonotype was seen a handful of times. V usage is TRBV5-1 and J usage is TRBJ2-2; 7 bases are a match to TRBD2. This CDR3 contains 15 residues. CDR1 and CDR2 from the germline V gene are SGHRS and YFSETQ. V gave up 0 bases and J gave up 6 bases; unmatched junction bases: 5. This chain's CDR3 is CASSLETSFAGELFF. The CDR3 DNA reads as TGCGCCAGCAGCTTGGAGACTAGCTTCGCCGGGGAGCTGTTTTTT.

The chain joins TRBV19 to TRBJ2-5, with 15 bases identical to TRBD2. The CDR3 covers 18 residues. Germline CDR1 LNHDA, CDR2 SQIVND (reference sequence). The J segment lost 5 bases and the V segment lost 4 bases, leaving 11 bases of the junction unmatched. The chain's CDR3 is CASSTGLAGGGKSETQYF. The CDR3 DNA follows: TGTGCCAGTAGTACGGGACTAGCGGGAGGAGGGAAATCGGAGACCCAGTACTTC.

This clonotype was seen only a few times. The genes are TRBV30 and TRBJ2-1; 13 bases line up with TRBD2. This CDR3 has 15 residues. Germline V CDR1 and CDR2: GTSNPN, SVGIG (reference sequence). The V segment lost 5 bases and the J segment 3 bases; nucleotides outside the gene matches: 4. This CDR3 reads CAWGGLAGSYNEQFF. The DNA of the CDR3 is TGTGCCTGGGGGGGACTAGCGGGAAGCTACAATGAGCAGTTCTTC. Using reference TRBV30 and TRBJ2-1 for the parts outside the CDR3, the full variable domain is SQTIHQWPATLVQPVGSPLSLECTVEGTSNPNLYWYRQAAGRGLQLLFYSVGIGQISSEVPQNLSASRPQDRQFILSSKKLLLSDSGFYLCAWGGLAGSYNEQFFGPGTRLTVL.

The V call is TRBV6-5, the J call TRBJ2-4; D is possibly TRBD1 or TRBD2 (5 bases each). From germline, CDR1 is MNHEY and CDR2 SVGAGI. Trimming took off 2 bases at V and 2 bases at J, with 10 bases between the two ends. The CDR3 is 15 residues long. CDR3 DNA: TGTGCCAGCAGTTACACCGGGACGACCAAAAACATTCAGTACTTC. It specifies CASSYTGTTKNIQYF.

This clonotype has at least ten counts. The chain is built from TRBV12-3 or TRBV12-4 and TRBJ1-2; D uncertain. This CDR3 is 16 amino acids long. V was cut by 1 base and J by 4 bases, with 16 bases left in between. CDR3 coding DNA: TGTGCCAGCAGTTTAGTAAGGGCCCAATCCCGCTATGGCTACACCTTC. It translates to CASSLVRAQSRYGYTF.

This clonotype occurred many times. The rearrangement uses TRBV2 and TRBJ2-3, with D tentatively TRBD1 (5 bases). The ends were cut back, 4 bases at V and 1 base at J, with 12 bases in the middle. Germline V gene sequence: CDR1 SNHLY, CDR2 FYNNEI. The CDR3 consists of 15 residues. CDR3 DNA sequence: TGTGCCAGCAGTGGGGGCGAGAGCCGCACAGATACGCAGTATTTT. Encoded protein: CASSGGESRTDTQYF.

A few counts support this clonotype. V gene TRBV29-1 combines with J gene TRBJ2-7; weak D call: TRBD2 (6 bases). Germline V CDR1 and CDR2: SQVTM, ANQGSEA. This CDR3 spans 13 amino acids. The germline V and J ends were trimmed by 6 bases and 0 bases, with 12 bases remaining between them. The CDR3 DNA sequence: TGCAGCGTAGGAGGGGCCAACTCCTACGAGCAGTACTTC. Amino acids: CSVGGANSYEQYF.

V gene TRBV14 combines with J gene TRBJ2-7, with 14 bases fitting TRBD2. The CDR3 totals 15 residues. Germline loops: CDR1 SGHDN, CDR2 FVKESK. V dropped 4 bases and J dropped 5; count of bases not matched to a gene: 4. The CDR3 DNA follows: TGTGCCAGCAGCCTACCGGGACTAGCGGGAGACGAGCAGTACTTC. Amino acid sequence: CASSLPGLAGDEQYF.

Many counts were recorded for this clonotype. V gene TRBV29-1 combines with J gene TRBJ1-1; possible D gene TRBD1, 5 bases. Germline assignment: CDR1 SQVTM and CDR2 ANQGSEA. Trimming left V 6 bases short and J 0 bases short, with 11 bases between. This CDR3 has 13 residues. The CDR3 bases are TGCAGCGTCGCCGGGGCGATGAACACTGAAGCTTTCTTT. It encodes CSVAGAMNTEAFF.